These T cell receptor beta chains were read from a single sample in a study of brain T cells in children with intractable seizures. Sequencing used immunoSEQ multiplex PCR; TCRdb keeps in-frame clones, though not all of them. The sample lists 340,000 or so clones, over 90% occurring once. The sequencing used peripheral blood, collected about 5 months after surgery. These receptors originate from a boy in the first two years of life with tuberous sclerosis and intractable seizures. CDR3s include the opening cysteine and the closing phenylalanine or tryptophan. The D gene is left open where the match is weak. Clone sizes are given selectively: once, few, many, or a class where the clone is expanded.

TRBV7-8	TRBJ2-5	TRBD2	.	CASSLRLAGRLETQYF	TGTGCCAGCAGCCTCCGACTAGCGGGGCGACTGGAGACCCAGTACTTC
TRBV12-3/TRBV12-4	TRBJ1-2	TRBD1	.	CASGLGQAYGYTF	TGTGCCAGCGGCTTGGGACAGGCCTATGGCTACACCTTC
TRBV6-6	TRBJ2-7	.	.	CASSYGGTNRGYEQYF	TGTGCCAGCAGTTATGGGGGCACCAACCGGGGGTACGAGCAGTACTTC
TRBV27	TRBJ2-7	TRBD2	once	CASSFLTSGREQYF	TGTGCCAGCAGTTTTTTGACTAGCGGGAGGGAGCAGTACTTC
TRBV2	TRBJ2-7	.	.	CASTQAATIDEQYF	TGTGCCAGCACCCAAGCGGCCACAATCGACGAGCAGTACTTC
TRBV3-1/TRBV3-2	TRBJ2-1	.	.	CASSQAPVANEQFF	TGTGCCAGCAGCCAAGCCCCAGTTGCTAATGAGCAGTTCTTC
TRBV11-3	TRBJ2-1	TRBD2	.	CASSLSGGSYNEQFF	TGTGCCAGCAGCTTAAGCGGGGGGAGCTACAATGAGCAGTTCTTC
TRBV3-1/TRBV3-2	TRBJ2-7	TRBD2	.	CASSPPRLAGMGEQYF	TGTGCCAGCAGCCCACCCCGACTAGCGGGAATGGGTGAGCAGTACTTC
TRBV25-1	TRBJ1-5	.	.	CASRPLGRIIASNQPQHF	TGTGCCAGCAGACCCCTGGGCAGGATTATAGCAAGCAATCAGCCCCAGCATTTT
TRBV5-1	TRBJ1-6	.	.	CASSLLGIRWPDSPLHF	TGCGCCAGCAGCTTGTTGGGGATTCGGTGGCCAGATTCACCCCTCCACTTT
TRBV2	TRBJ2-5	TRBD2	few	CASKKRTSGRQETQYF	TGTGCCAGCAAGAAAAGAACTAGCGGGCGTCAAGAGACCCAGTACTTC
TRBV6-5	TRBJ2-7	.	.	CASVNRNYEQYF	TGTGCCAGCGTGAACAGAAACTACGAGCAGTACTTC
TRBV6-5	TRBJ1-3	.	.	CASSYNSGGKGNTIYF	TGTGCCAGCAGTTACAACAGTGGGGGGAAAGGAAACACCATATATTTT
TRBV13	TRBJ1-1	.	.	CASSLEGDTEAFF	TGTGCCAGCAGCCTGGAGGGGGACACTGAAGCTTTCTTT
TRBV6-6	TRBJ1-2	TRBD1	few	CASSYSTGYGYTF	TGTGCCAGCAGTTACTCGACAGGGTATGGCTACACCTTC
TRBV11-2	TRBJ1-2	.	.	CASSKGGVEGYTF	TGTGCCAGCTCCAAGGGAGGGGTTGAAGGCTACACCTTC
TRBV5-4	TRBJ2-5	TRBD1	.	CASSSRDRGPIETQYF	TGTGCCAGCAGCTCCCGGGACAGGGGCCCTATAGAGACCCAGTACTTC
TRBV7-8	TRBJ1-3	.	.	CASSLNLADRAGNTIYF	TGTGCCAGCAGCCTTAATCTTGCAGATCGAGCTGGAAACACCATATATTTT
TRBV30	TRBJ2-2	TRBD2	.	CAWSPTPGTSGSPGELFF	TGTGCCTGGAGTCCTACCCCAGGGACTAGCGGGAGTCCCGGGGAGCTGTTTTTT
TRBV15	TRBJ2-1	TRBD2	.	CATSPTSGDYNEQFF	TGTGCCACCAGCCCAACTAGCGGGGACTACAATGAGCAGTTCTTC